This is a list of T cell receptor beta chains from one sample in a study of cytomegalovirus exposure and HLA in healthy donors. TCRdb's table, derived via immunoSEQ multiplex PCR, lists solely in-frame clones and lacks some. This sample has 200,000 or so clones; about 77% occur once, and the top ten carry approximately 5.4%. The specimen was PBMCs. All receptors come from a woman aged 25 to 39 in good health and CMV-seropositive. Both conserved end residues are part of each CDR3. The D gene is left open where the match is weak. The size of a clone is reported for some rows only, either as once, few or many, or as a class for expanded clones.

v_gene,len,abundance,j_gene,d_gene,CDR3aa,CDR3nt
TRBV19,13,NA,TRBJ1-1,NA,CASSLQGGTEAFF,TGTGCCAGTAGTTTACAGGGTGGCACTGAAGCTTTCTTT
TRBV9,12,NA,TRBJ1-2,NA,CASSVTGYGYTF,TGTGCCAGCAGCGTAACAGGGTATGGCTACACCTTC
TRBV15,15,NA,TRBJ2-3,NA,CATSRDGAVTDTQYF,TGTGCCACCAGCAGAGATGGGGCGGTCACAGATACGCAGTATTTT
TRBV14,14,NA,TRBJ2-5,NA,CASSPKTGRWAQYF,TGTGCCAGCAGCCCGAAAACAGGGAGATGGGCCCAGTACTTC
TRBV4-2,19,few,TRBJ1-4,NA,CASSPRGRQGMGANEKLFF,TGTGCCAGCAGCCCTCGAGGCAGGCAGGGGATGGGGGCTAATGAAAAACTGTTTTTT
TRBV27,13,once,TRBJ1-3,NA,CASATRIGNTIYF,TGTGCCAGCGCGACTAGGATTGGAAACACCATATATTTT
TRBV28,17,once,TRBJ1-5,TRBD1,CASSEWADRGRSQPQHF,TGTGCCAGCAGCGAATGGGCGGACAGGGGTCGGTCTCAGCCCCAGCATTTT
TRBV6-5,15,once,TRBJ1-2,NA,CASSPRTAANYGYTF,TGTGCCAGCAGCCCGCGGACAGCGGCAAACTATGGCTACACCTTC
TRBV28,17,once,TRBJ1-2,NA,CASSLSQGIPSNYGYTF,TGTGCCAGCAGTTTAAGCCAGGGGATTCCCTCTAACTATGGCTACACCTTC
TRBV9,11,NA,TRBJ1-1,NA,CASSGVGGAFF,TGTGCCAGCAGCGGCGTGGGAGGGGCTTTCTTT
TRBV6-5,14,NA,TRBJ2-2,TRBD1,CASSYMDRVGELFF,TGTGCCAGCAGTTACATGGACAGGGTCGGGGAGCTGTTTTTT
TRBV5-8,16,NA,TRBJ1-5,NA,CASSLRHPGLNQPQHF,TGTGCCAGCAGCTTGCGACATCCAGGCCTCAATCAGCCCCAGCATTTT
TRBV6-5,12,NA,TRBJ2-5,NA,CASRGSTGEQYF,TGTGCCAGCAGGGGCTCCACGGGGGAGCAGTACTTC
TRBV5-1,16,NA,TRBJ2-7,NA,CASSLLASSLTYEQYF,TGCGCCAGCAGCTTGTTGGCTAGCAGCCTTACCTACGAGCAGTACTTC
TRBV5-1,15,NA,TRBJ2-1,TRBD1,CASSLGPGQGYEQFF,TGCGCCAGCAGCTTGGGCCCGGGACAGGGTTATGAGCAGTTCTTC
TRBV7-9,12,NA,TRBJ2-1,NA,CASSLPGAWQFF,TGTGCCAGCAGCCTTCCAGGGGCTTGGCAGTTCTTC
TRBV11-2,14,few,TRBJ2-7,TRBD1,CASSSTGGSYEQYF,TGTGCCAGCAGCTCGACAGGGGGCAGCTACGAGCAGTACTTC
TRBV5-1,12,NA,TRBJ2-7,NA,CASSLSGYEQYF,TGCGCCAGCAGCTTAAGCGGGTACGAGCAGTACTTC
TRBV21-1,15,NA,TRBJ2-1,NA,CASSRSATSPGEQFF,TGTGCCAGCAGCCGAAGCGCGACTTCACCCGGTGAGCAGTTCTTC
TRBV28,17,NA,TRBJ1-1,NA,CASSFPAGDWGNTEAFF,TGTGCCAGCAGTTTTCCCGCCGGGGACTGGGGAAACACTGAAGCTTTCTTT
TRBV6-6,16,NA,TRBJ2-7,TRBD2,CASSYPGLAGSYEQYF,TGTGCCAGCAGTTACCCGGGACTAGCGGGATCGTACGAGCAGTACTTC
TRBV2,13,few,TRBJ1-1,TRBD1,CASHGTGEFWAFF,TGTGCCAGCCACGGGACAGGGGAGTTTTGGGCTTTCTTT
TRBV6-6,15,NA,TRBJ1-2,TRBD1,CASSYSGQGLYGYTF,TGTGCCAGCAGTTACTCTGGACAGGGGCTCTATGGCTACACCTTC
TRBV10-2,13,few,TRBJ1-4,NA,CASSDRGYEKLFF,TGCGCCAGCAGTGACAGGGGTTATGAAAAACTGTTTTTT
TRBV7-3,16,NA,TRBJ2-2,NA,CASSLAGTRTSGELFF,TGTGCCAGCAGCTTAGCCGGGACACGTACATCCGGGGAGCTGTTTTTT
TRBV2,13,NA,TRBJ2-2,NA,CASRSANTGELFF,TGTGCCAGCAGATCCGCGAACACCGGGGAGCTGTTTTTT
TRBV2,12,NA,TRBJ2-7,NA,CAGSWSSYEQYF,TGTGCCGGAAGTTGGAGCTCCTACGAGCAGTACTTC
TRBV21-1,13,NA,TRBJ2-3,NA,CASSCWPTDTQYF,TGTGCCAGCAGCTGTTGGCCCACAGATACGCAGTATTTT
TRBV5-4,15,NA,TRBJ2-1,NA,CASSLDVSSYNEQFF,TGTGCCAGCAGCTTGGACGTCAGCTCCTACAATGAGCAGTTCTTC
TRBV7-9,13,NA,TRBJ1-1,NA,CASSVPQGKEAFF,TGTGCCAGCAGCGTACCCCAGGGTAAGGAGGCTTTCTTT
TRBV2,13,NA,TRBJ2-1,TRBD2,CASRVSGALQQFF,TGTGCCAGCAGAGTTAGCGGGGCCCTACAGCAGTTCTTC
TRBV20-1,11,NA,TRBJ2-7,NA,CSANRDPEQYF,TGCAGTGCGAACAGGGACCCCGAGCAGTACTTC
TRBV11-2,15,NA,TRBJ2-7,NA,CASSLDGGRVYEQYF,TGTGCCAGCAGCTTAGATGGGGGCAGGGTCTACGAGCAGTACTTC
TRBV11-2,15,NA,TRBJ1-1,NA,CASSYPTYPSTEAFF,TGTGCCAGCAGCTATCCGACTTATCCGAGCACTGAAGCTTTCTTT
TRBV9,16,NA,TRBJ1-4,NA,CASSPTSGQGMEKLFF,TGTGCCAGCAGCCCCACCTCGGGGCAGGGGATGGAAAAACTGTTTTTT
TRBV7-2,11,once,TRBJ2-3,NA,CASSFGDTQYF,TGTGCCAGCAGCTTCGGGGATACGCAGTATTTT
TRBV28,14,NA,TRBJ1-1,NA,CASSFVGVNTEAFF,TGTGCCAGCAGTTTCGTAGGGGTGAACACTGAAGCTTTCTTT
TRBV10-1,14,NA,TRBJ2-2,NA,CASSETGRSGELFF,TGCGCCAGCAGTGAGACGGGTCGGTCCGGGGAGCTGTTTTTT
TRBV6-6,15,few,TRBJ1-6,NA,CASSYSGFGNSPLHF,TGTGCCAGCAGTTACTCCGGGTTTGGGAATTCACCCCTCCACTTT
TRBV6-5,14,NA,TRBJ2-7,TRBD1,CASSSTGGVYEQYF,TGTGCCAGCAGTTCGACAGGGGGCGTCTACGAGCAGTACTTC
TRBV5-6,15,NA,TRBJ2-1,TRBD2,CASRFGGGRYNEQFF,TGTGCCAGCAGGTTCGGGGGGGGCCGATACAATGAGCAGTTCTTC
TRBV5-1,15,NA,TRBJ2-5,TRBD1,CASSPDRGHQETQYF,TGCGCCAGCAGCCCGGACAGGGGACACCAAGAGACCCAGTACTTC
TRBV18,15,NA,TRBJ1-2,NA,CASSPQEERLYGYTF,TGTGCCAGCTCACCGCAGGAGGAGCGGCTCTATGGCTACACCTTC
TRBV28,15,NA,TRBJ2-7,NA,CASSSAVTLSYEQYF,TGTGCCAGCAGTTCCGCGGTTACCCTCTCCTACGAGCAGTACTTC
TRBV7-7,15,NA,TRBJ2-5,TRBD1,CASSLDRERSETQYF,TGTGCTAGCAGCTTAGACAGGGAAAGATCAGAGACCCAGTACTTC
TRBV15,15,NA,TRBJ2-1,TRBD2,CATSRGLAANNEQFF,TGTGCCACCAGCAGGGGACTAGCGGCAAACAATGAGCAGTTCTTC
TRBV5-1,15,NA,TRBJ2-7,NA,CASRIRDNPFYEQYF,TGCGCCAGCAGAATCAGGGACAATCCCTTCTACGAGCAGTACTTC
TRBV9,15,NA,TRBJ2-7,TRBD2,CASRPGLAEPYEQYF,TGTGCCAGCAGACCGGGACTAGCGGAGCCTTACGAGCAGTACTTC
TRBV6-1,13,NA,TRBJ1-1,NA,CASEGSMNTEAFF,TGTGCCAGCGAGGGAAGCATGAACACTGAAGCTTTCTTT
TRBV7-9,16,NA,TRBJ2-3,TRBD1,CASSRPRQGGTDTQYF,TGTGCCAGCAGCCGACCAAGACAGGGCGGCACAGATACGCAGTATTTT
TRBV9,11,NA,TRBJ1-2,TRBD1,CASSSRTGRYF,TGTGCCAGCAGCTCAAGGACAGGGAGATACTTC
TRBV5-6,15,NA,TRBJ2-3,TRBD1,CASSLGGTGEDTQYF,TGTGCCAGCAGCTTGGGCGGGACAGGGGAAGATACGCAGTATTTT